The 6 T cell receptor beta chains below come from one sample, sequenced in a study of blood T cells in healthy people across ages. PCR was performed a second time for about 7 to 12 cycles using a sample-barcoded 5' primer and a J-beta primer mix. In TCRdb, the 5' RACE reads were re-called with MiXCR into one record per CDR3 protein. The sample yields about 1.5 million distinct CDR3 sequences, approximately 39% seen once. The sample was blood. The receptors shown here come from a woman aged 18-30 years in good health.

Concerning this clonotype: A much larger clonotype is one base distant, so this may be a read error. V gene TRBV14 combines with J gene TRBJ2-7, with 7 positions matching TRBD1. Germline lookup yields CDR1 SGHDN and CDR2 FVKESK. The CDR3 consists of 15 residues. In DNA, the CDR3 is TGTGTCAGCAGCCTACTAGAGGGGGCGAACTACGAGCAGTACTTC. It specifies CVSSLLEGANYEQYF.

In this sample, this clonotype turned up a few times. This chain uses TRBV4-1 with TRBJ2-1, with TRBD2 matching over 9 bases. J gave up 0 bases and V 2 bases, and 11 bases lay outside the gene matches. The CDR3 has 19 residues. The V gene's germline CDR1 is MGHRA and CDR2 YSYEKL. CDR3 sequence (DNA): TGCGCCAGCAGCCAACGACTAGCGGCCATCCTTAGCTCCTACAATGAGCAGTTCTTC. It specifies CASSQRLAAILSSYNEQFF.

The chain combines TRBV12-3 or TRBV12-4 with TRBJ1-5; no firm D call. V lost 7 bases, J lost 10 bases, and 11 bases lay in between. The CDR3 has 11 amino acids. The CDR3 DNA is TGTGCCAGCAATCCCCCCGTTCCCCAGCATTTT. This translates into CASNPPVPQHF.

The J gene is TRBJ2-3, the V gene TRBV20-1, with 7 positions matching TRBD1. V lost 3 bases, J lost 2 bases, and 11 bases stayed unmatched. Germline V gene lookup returns CDR1 DFQATT and CDR2 SNEGSKA (reference sequence). The CDR3 loop spans 16 amino acids. CDR3 sequence: CSASPTGDPNTDTQYF. Written as DNA, the CDR3 is TGCAGTGCTAGCCCAACAGGGGACCCTAACACAGATACGCAGTATTTT.

V usage is TRBV28 and J usage is TRBJ2-5; 11 nucleotides align to TRBD2. V lost 4 bases and J lost 2; bases outside the gene matches: 3. Germline CDR1 and CDR2: MDHEN and SYDVKM. The CDR3 contains 15 residues. CDR3 residues: CASSSTSGVQETQYF. DNA of the CDR3: TGTGCCAGCAGTTCGACTAGCGGGGTTCAAGAGACCCAGTACTTC.

The chain is built from TRBV12-3 or TRBV12-4 and TRBJ2-1; 7 nucleotides align to TRBD1. The length of the CDR3 is 12 residues. The V segment lost 5 bases and the J segment 15 bases; nucleotides outside the gene matches: 10. CDR3 residues: CASSLNRGDLFF. The DNA of the CDR3 is TGTGCCAGCAGTCTGAACAGGGGAGATCTGTTCTTC.